The clone carrying this TCR beta chain was seen just once. The record originates from a study of blood T cell repertoires in COVID-19. At the level of the study: Some COVID-19 samples were acute and others convalescent; all came from the United States, Italy and Spain. Sample material is recorded as cDNA or gDNA derived from T cells, B-cell-depleted T cells, or PBMCs.

In the original processing: Researchers report that nucleated cell counts were estimated from reference gene primer amplification. Here immunoSEQ multiplex PCR was the method, and the copy in TCRdb shows in-frame clones only, minus some. V and J calls and clone size are those listed in that table; D and trimming were worked out from the DNA. The sample records roughly 67,000 clones, 70% to 80% being singletons. V shed 3 bases and J shed 2 bases, with 5 bases lying between them. CDR1 is SQVTM, CDR2 ANQGSEA, per germline. CDR3 size: 11 residues. Input material: peripheral blood. The TCR was taken from a human donor in a cohort sampled during active COVID-19. The gene calls are TRBV29-1 and TRBJ2-7; D not certain. The DNA for the CDR3 is TGCAGCGTTGACATAGCCTACGAGCAGTACTTC. Residues: CSVDIAYEQYF.